The 8 T cell receptor beta chains below were found in one sample sequenced in a study of blood T cell repertoires in COVID-19. The method was immunoSEQ multiplex PCR; TCRdb's version includes in-frame clones alone and lacks a portion of them. In the table there are approximately 300,000 clones, roughly 90% of which are singletons. The sequencing input was PBMCs or T cells enriched from blood (not recorded which). The source of these receptors is a man in his 60s who had recovered from COVID-19.

The chain couples TRBV27 to TRBJ1-5; 9 nucleotides agree with TRBD1. Looked up from germline, CDR1 is MNHEY and CDR2 is SMNVEV (reference sequence). CDR3 length: 14 residues. V was pared by 5 bases and J by 6 bases, with 5 bases of the junction left unmatched. In nucleotides, the CDR3 is TGTGCCAGCAGTCTACAGGGGGCGAGTCAGCCCCAGCATTTT. It encodes CASSLQGASQPQHF.

This chain connects TRBV12-3 or TRBV12-4 to TRBJ1-6, with 10 nucleotides matching TRBD1. This CDR3 is built from 13 residues. V was pared by 10 bases and J by 7 bases, with 4 bases of the junction left unmatched. The CDR3 DNA sequence: TGTGCCACCGTGGGACAGGGGAATTCACCCCTCCACTTT. This translates into CATVGQGNSPLHF.

This clone appeared a single time. The gene calls are TRBV4-1 and TRBJ2-7, with TRBD1 as a possible D gene (6 bases). The V end was cut by 0 bases, the J end by 1 base, with 13 bases between. CDR1 is MGHRA and CDR2 is YSYEKL in the germline V gene. This CDR3 contains 16 residues. The CDR3: CASSQDDLRGSYEQYF. The DNA of the CDR3 is TGCGCCAGCAGCCAAGATGATCTCAGGGGATCCTACGAGCAGTACTTC.

The rearrangement links TRBV6-2 or TRBV6-3 to TRBJ1-3; D not certain. Trimming pared 0 bases from V and 0 bases from J, leaving 6 bases between. Germline lookup yields CDR1 MNHEY and CDR2 SVGEGT. The CDR3 consists of 15 residues. CDR3 in amino acids: CASSYSSSSGNTIYF. In DNA, the CDR3 is TGTGCCAGCAGTTACTCGTCCTCCTCTGGAAACACCATATATTTT.

The chain combines TRBV7-9 with TRBJ2-5; maybe TRBD1 (6 bases). Trimming shortened V by 3 bases and J by 1 base, and 12 bases separated the two germline ends. This CDR3 has 15 amino acids. CDR1 and CDR2 (germline): SEHNR, FQNEAQ (reference sequence). The CDR3 DNA reads as TGTGCCAGCAGCTTTAACCGGGACATCCAAGAGACCCAGTACTTC. This sequence encodes CASSFNRDIQETQYF.

V usage is TRBV25-1 and J usage is TRBJ2-2; D is perhaps TRBD1 (5 bases). The CDR3 is made up of 16 amino acids. Germline lookup yields CDR1 MGHDK and CDR2 SYGVNS. V lost 9 bases and J lost 5, with 22 bases in between. The CDR3 protein is CASRTDGATFTGELFF. In DNA form, the CDR3 reads TGTGCCAGTAGAACTGATGGGGCGACCTTTACCGGGGAGCTGTTTTTT.

The V gene is TRBV25-1, the J gene TRBJ2-7; 16 nucleotides agree with TRBD2. Trimming cost V 4 bases and J 5 bases; bases outside gene matches: 2. CDR3 length: 15 amino acids. CDR1 is MGHDK and CDR2 is SYGVNS in the germline V gene. The DNA for the CDR3 is TGTGCCAGCAGTGTCGGGACTAGCGGGAGGGACGAGCAGTACTTC. Residues: CASSVGTSGRDEQYF.

The V and J genes are TRBV9 and TRBJ1-4; 7 nucleotides align to TRBD1. Germline V gives CDR1 SGDLS, CDR2 YYNGEE. The ends lost 2 bases at V and 4 bases at J; junction bases unmatched: 5. The CDR3 has 15 amino acids. The CDR3 nucleotides are TGTGCCAGCAGCGTGAGACAGGGCGATAATGAAAAACTGTTTTTT. Amino acids: CASSVRQGDNEKLFF.